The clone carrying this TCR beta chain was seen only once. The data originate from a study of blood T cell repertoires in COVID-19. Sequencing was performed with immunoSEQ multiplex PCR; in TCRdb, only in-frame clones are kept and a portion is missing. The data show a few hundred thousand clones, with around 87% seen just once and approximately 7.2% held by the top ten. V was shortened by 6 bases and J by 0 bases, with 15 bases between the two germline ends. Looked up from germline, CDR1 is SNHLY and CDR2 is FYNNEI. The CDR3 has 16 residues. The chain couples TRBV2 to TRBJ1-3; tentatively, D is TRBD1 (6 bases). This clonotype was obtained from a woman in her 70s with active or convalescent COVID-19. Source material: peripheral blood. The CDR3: CASRGTRGYSGNTIYF. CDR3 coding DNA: TGTGCCAGCAGGGGGACACGAGGGTACTCTGGAAACACCATATATTTT.